These T cell receptor beta chains were read from a single sample in a study of blood T cell repertoires in COVID-19. Clones were read by immunoSEQ multiplex PCR, and TCRdb kept only the in-frame ones, dropping some. Among some 80,000 clones listed, roughly 87% were seen once. The sequenced sample was peripheral blood. The receptors come from a man older than 75 with acute or convalescent COVID-19. Each CDR3 is given with its conserved first and last residue. D genes are given only for firm matches. Some rows have no size entry. The others give once, few or many, or a class for an expanded clone.

TGTGCCAGCAGAGTACAGGGGTCCTATGAGCAGTACTTC,CASRVQGSYEQYF,few,TRBJ2-7,TRBD1,TRBV2
TGTGCCACCAGCGGGGGGGCTGGGGTAACCGGGGAGCTGTTTTTT,CATSGGAGVTGELFF,-,TRBJ2-2,-,TRBV15
TGTGCCAGCAGCCAACGGAGCAGGGCAGAAATTAGTGGACTGTTTTTT,CASSQRSRAEISGLFF,-,TRBJ1-4,-,TRBV3-1/TRBV3-2
TGTGCCAGCAACCCGGCAGACATGAACACTGAAGCTTTCTTT,CASNPADMNTEAFF,-,TRBJ1-1,-,TRBV6-5
TGTGCCAGCAGCTTAACTTCGAGACAGGGGTCACCCCTCCACTTT,CASSLTSRQGSPLHF,once,TRBJ1-6,TRBD1,TRBV11-2
TGTGCCAGCAGTTACGACAGGAATCAGCCCCAGCATTTT,CASSYDRNQPQHF,-,TRBJ1-5,-,TRBV6-5
TGCGCCAGCAGCCCCCTCGGGAATAATTCACCCCTCCACTTT,CASSPLGNNSPLHF,-,TRBJ1-6,-,TRBV5-1
TGCAGCGTTGAAGGACAGGGTAGAGGGGGAGAGACCCAGTACTTC,CSVEGQGRGGETQYF,-,TRBJ2-5,TRBD1,TRBV29-1
TGTGCCAGCAGCTTATCGGGTGCTACTGGAAACACCATATATTTT,CASSLSGATGNTIYF,-,TRBJ1-3,-,TRBV7-3
TGTGCCAGCACTCCGGGGGGGGTCTCAGAAAAACTGTTTTTT,CASTPGGVSEKLFF,once,TRBJ1-4,-,TRBV3-1/TRBV3-2
TGTGCCAGCAGCTTGGTCGGGACAGGGGTCCAAGAGACCCAGTACTTC,CASSLVGTGVQETQYF,-,TRBJ2-5,TRBD1,TRBV5-6
TGTGCCAGCACCACCACCAGGACAGGCTACAATGAGCAGTTCTTC,CASTTTRTGYNEQFF,-,TRBJ2-1,TRBD1,TRBV28
TGTGCCACCTGGGGACTAGCGGAATACGAGCAGTACTTC,CATWGLAEYEQYF,-,TRBJ2-7,TRBD2,TRBV6-5
TGTGCCAGTAGTATATATGCAGGGAATCAGCCCCAGCATTTT,CASSIYAGNQPQHF,-,TRBJ1-5,-,TRBV19
TGCGCCAGCAGCTTGTCTCGGACAGAAACCTACGAGCAGTACTTC,CASSLSRTETYEQYF,-,TRBJ2-7,-,TRBV5-1
TGTGCCAGCAGCTTAGATCAGGGTTTGGAGCAGTACTTC,CASSLDQGLEQYF,-,TRBJ2-7,-,TRBV11-3
TGTGCCAGCAGTTATTTCCCTAGTGGGAATGAGCAGTTCTTC,CASSYFPSGNEQFF,few,TRBJ2-1,-,TRBV6-6
TGTGCCAGCTCACCACCGGCGACACCCCAGGGCGGGGAGCTGTTTTTT,CASSPPATPQGGELFF,-,TRBJ2-2,-,TRBV18
TGTGCCAGCAGTGAGTGGACAGGCTACCAAGAGACCCAGTACTTC,CASSEWTGYQETQYF,-,TRBJ2-5,TRBD1,TRBV25-1
TGCAGCGTTGCATTTCGGGGGGTCTACAATGAGCAGTTCTTC,CSVAFRGVYNEQFF,-,TRBJ2-1,TRBD2,TRBV29-1
TGTGCCAGTACCCCTACCCGGGGATATAGCACAGATACGCAGTATTTT,CASTPTRGYSTDTQYF,-,TRBJ2-3,-,TRBV19
TGTGCCAGTAGTAAGGGACAGGGCGGTGAGCCCCAGCATTTT,CASSKGQGGEPQHF,-,TRBJ1-5,TRBD1,TRBV19
TGTGCCAGCAGCTTGGTACAGGGTGGAGGCTACACCTTC,CASSLVQGGGYTF,-,TRBJ1-2,-,TRBV5-6
TGTGCCAGCAGCTTGGGGGACAGGGCTTTTGGCTACACCTTC,CASSLGDRAFGYTF,few,TRBJ1-2,TRBD1,TRBV5-6
TGTGCCAGCAGCTCCCTAGCGGGGGGGTCCGATACGCAGTATTTT,CASSSLAGGSDTQYF,-,TRBJ2-3,TRBD2,TRBV7-8
TGTGCCAGCAGCGTAGATGTTGTCGATGAAAAACTGTTTTTT,CASSVDVVDEKLFF,-,TRBJ1-4,-,TRBV9
TGTGCCAGCAGCGTAGGGAACGGGGGGGCGGAGACCCAGTACTTC,CASSVGNGGAETQYF,few,TRBJ2-5,TRBD2,TRBV9
TGTGCCAGCAGCGCACGACAGGGGGATGATGGCTACACCTTC,CASSARQGDDGYTF,-,TRBJ1-2,TRBD1,TRBV7-9
TGTGCTAGCAGCTCAGTGGTCGGGCTAGCGGGAAAGGGGACCCAGTACTTC,CASSSVVGLAGKGTQYF,-,TRBJ2-5,TRBD2,TRBV7-7
TGTGCCAGTAGTATAGTCGGGGGGAGATCTGGAAACACCATATATTTT,CASSIVGGRSGNTIYF,-,TRBJ1-3,-,TRBV19